This TCR beta chain derives from a study of identifying expanded T cells in peripheral blood. Overall study findings and caveats: Across healthy donors, higher total template counts meant significantly greater approximately 2-week count variance.

Assay: immunoSEQ multiplex PCR; the TCRdb copy retains only in-frame clones and omits some. In the table there are approximately 90,000 clones, around nine tenths of which are singletons. Concerning this clone itself: Its antigen is undetermined.

V lost 0 bases, J lost 6 bases, and 17 bases lay in between. There are 16 residues in the CDR3. The V gene's germline CDR1 is LGHNT and CDR2 FRNRAP. The TCR originated in a person aged 18 to 75 in good health. This chain links TRBV12-5 with TRBJ1-2; no reliable D call. The sample comprised blood. In nucleotides, the CDR3 is TGTGCTAGTGGTTTGGTACTGGGCGGCAGAGAGGATGGCTACACCTTC. Translation gives CASGLVLGGREDGYTF.